The 16 T cell receptor beta chains presented below share a single source sample, sequenced in a study of read filtering for tumor transcriptome and immune sequencing. Molecular barcoded adaptors covering alpha/delta and beta/gamma chains were used on approximately 400 ng RNA. From the reads, TCRdb called clonotypes with MiXCR, one entry per CDR3 protein. Of around 130,000 distinct CDR3 sequences in the sample, 10% to 15% were seen once. What was sequenced was a population of CD138-negative cells sorted from bone marrow. The receptors were sampled from a donor aged 40 or older with multiple myeloma.

The rearrangement links TRBV5-1 to TRBJ2-5, with 13 bases matching TRBD2. V shed 4 bases and J 0 bases; nucleotides not matched to a gene: 3. Germline V CDR1 and CDR2: SGHRS, YFSETQ. CDR3 length: 16 residues. CDR3 nucleotides: TGCGCCAGCAGCACAGGACTAGCGGGGGACCAAGAGACCCAGTACTTC. It is translated as CASSTGLAGDQETQYF.

The chain couples TRBV7-8 to TRBJ1-5; D uncertain. CDR1 SGHVS and CDR2 FQNEAQ come from the germline V gene. The CDR3 length is 17 residues. V dropped 3 bases and J dropped 1 base, with 16 bases sitting between them. In nucleotides, the CDR3 is TGTGCCAGCAGCTTTCAGGAGGCGGGCCCAAGCAATCAGCCCCAGCATTTT. Its protein product is CASSFQEAGPSNQPQHF.

Many counts were recorded for this clonotype. CDR3 loop: CASSFPGQGTYEQYF. As DNA, the CDR3 is TGTGCCAGCAGTTTCCCGGGACAGGGGACCTACGAGCAGTACTTC. J is TRBJ2-7 and V is TRBV12-3 or TRBV12-4; the match to TRBD1 covers 10 bases. J lost 2 bases, V lost 3 bases, and 4 bases had no gene match. The CDR3 has 15 residues.

A word on this clonotype: A read error may be the cause here, since a much bigger clone is one base away. The rearrangement uses TRBV5-1 and TRBJ2-3; D remains unclear. Germline lookup yields CDR1 SGHRS and CDR2 YFSETQ. The CDR3 contains 13 residues. Trimming took off 3 bases at V and 4 bases at J, with 9 bases between the two ends. The DNA of the CDR3 is TGCGCCAGCAGCTCACAACACGCAGATACGCAGTATTTT. Translating it yields CASSSQHADTQYF.

The table lists this clonotype with many counts. CDR3 amino acids: CASSRTASSYKGQFF. CDR3 coding DNA: TGTGCCAGCAGTAGGACTGCCAGCTCCTACAAGGGGCAGTTCTTC. This chain joins TRBV6-5 and TRBJ2-1; D is possibly TRBD2 (5 bases). This CDR3 has 15 residues. Trimming pared 5 bases from V and 12 bases from J, leaving 23 bases between. Germline V gene sequence: CDR1 MNHEY, CDR2 SVGAGI.

About this clonotype itself: A read error is possible here, since a much larger clone lies one base away. The chain carries TRBV6-1 and TRBJ1-2; tentatively, D is TRBD1 (5 bases). The V end lost 8 bases, the J end lost 4 bases, and 8 bases lay between the germline ends. The V gene's germline CDR1 is MNHNS and CDR2 SASEGT. This CDR3 region has 11 residues. This CDR3 reads CASGQIYGYTF. CDR3 sequence (DNA): TGTGCCAGCGGACAAATCTATGGCTACACCTTC.

This clonotype was found many times. V usage is TRBV4-1 and J usage is TRBJ1-2; no clear D gene. V lost 1 base to trimming and J lost 3 bases, with 9 bases between them. From germline, CDR1 is MGHRA and CDR2 YSYEKL. The CDR3 is 14 residues long. This chain's CDR3 is CASSQVEGYYGYTF. The CDR3 nucleotides read TGCGCCAGCAGCCAAGTGGAGGGTTACTATGGCTACACCTTC.

This clonotype was detected ten times or more. The chain uses TRBV5-1 and TRBJ2-1; tentatively, D is TRBD1 (6 bases). This CDR3 has 14 amino acids. CDR1 is SGHRS and CDR2 is YFSETQ in the germline V gene. Deletions cut 5 bases from V and 5 bases from J, with 14 bases between. CDR3 bases: TGCGCCAGCAGGTGGGACAACGTAGACAATGAGCAGTTCTTC. Translated: CASRWDNVDNEQFF.

This clonotype appeared many times. The chain is built from TRBV2 and TRBJ2-7; 8 bases are shared with TRBD2. CDR1 is SNHLY and CDR2 is FYNNEI in the germline V gene. The CDR3 runs to 16 residues. Germline trimming cut 6 bases from V and 4 bases from J; bases unmatched to any gene: 14. The CDR3 DNA sequence: TGTGCCAGCAGGACCTCCCGGGGGGGGGCTGGGTACGAGCAGTACTTC. It specifies CASRTSRGGAGYEQYF.

This clonotype was found many times. The V call is TRBV12-3 or TRBV12-4, the J call TRBJ1-5; 10 bases are shared with TRBD1. Trimming removed 5 bases from V and 3 bases from J; junction bases left unmatched: 13. CDR3 length: 18 amino acids. The CDR3, as DNA: TGTGCCAGCAGTCCGGGACAGGGGTTTAGGGTATCCAATCAGCCCCAGCATTTT. Translation gives CASSPGQGFRVSNQPQHF.

This clonotype was observed many times. The genes are TRBV20-1 and TRBJ2-7, with 13 bases matching TRBD2. CDR1 and CDR2 (germline): DFQATT, SNEGSKA (reference sequence). The CDR3 runs 13 residues. V was pared by 1 base and J by 6 bases, with 0 bases of the junction left unmatched. CDR3 nucleotide sequence: TGCAGTGCTAGAGGGACTAGCGGGAGCGAGCAGTACTTC. The encoded protein is CSARGTSGSEQYF.

In its sample, this clonotype was seen many times. The chain employs TRBV20-1 and TRBJ2-1, with TRBD1 matching over 8 bases. CDR3 length: 14 amino acids. V gave up 5 bases and J gave up 4 bases; unmatched junction bases: 7. Germline V gives CDR1 DFQATT, CDR2 SNEGSKA (reference sequence). The CDR3 here is CSADYRGRYNEQFF. The DNA for the CDR3 is TGCAGTGCTGACTACAGGGGGAGGTACAATGAGCAGTTCTTC.

Of note for this clonotype: This may be a read error, as it is one base from a much larger clone. The chain is built from TRBV5-1 and TRBJ2-2, with TRBD1 matching over 8 bases. The V and J ends lost 7 bases and 5 bases, in that order; junction bases with no gene match: 7. The CDR3 loop spans 14 amino acids. Germline loops: CDR1 SGHRS, CDR2 YFSETQ. The CDR3 region is CASDGQGGTGELFF. Here the CDR3 DNA reads TGCGCCAGCGATGGACAGGGCGGAACCGGGGAGCTGTTTTTT.

V gene TRBV24-1 combines with J gene TRBJ2-2; D not resolved. CDR3 length: 15 amino acids. V gave up 4 bases and J gave up 4 bases, with 12 bases separating them. CDR1 and CDR2 (germline): KGHDR, SFDVKD. Written as DNA, the CDR3 is TGTGCCACCAGTGACCCCCGTCGGGTCACCGGGGAGCTGTTTTTT. This translates into CATSDPRRVTGELFF.

This clonotype was recorded at least ten times. CDR3 sequence reads: CASSFGEKLFF. The CDR3 DNA reads as TGTGCCAGCAGTTTTGGTGAAAAACTGTTTTTT. J is TRBJ1-4 and V is TRBV12-3 or TRBV12-4; D remains unclear. Between the trimmed V and J ends, which lost 3 bases and 7 bases, there was a span of 3 bases. This CDR3 region has 11 residues.

This clonotype was detected ten times or more. CDR3 nucleotide sequence: TGTGCCACCAGTCATAGCGGGGGGGCTGAAGATACGCAGTATTTT. Translating gives CATSHSGGAEDTQYF. This chain connects TRBV24-1 to TRBJ2-3; TRBD2 agrees at 11 bases. Germline loops: CDR1 KGHDR, CDR2 SFDVKD. This CDR3 is built from 15 residues. After removal of 6 bases from V and 5 bases from J, the junction contained 6 bases not matched to a gene.